Listed here are 20 T cell receptor beta chains from one sample, sequenced in a study of OX40 agonist ivuxolimab in advanced cancers. The data were produced by immunoSEQ multiplex PCR, yet TCRdb's version contains in-frame clones alone and is incomplete. The sample records 35,000 to 50,000 clones, roughly four fifths being singletons. The sequencing here drew on CD4+ or CD8+ T cells sorted from blood, taken in a trial of the OX40 agonist ivuxolimab. These receptors all stem from an adult with an advanced solid tumor such as melanoma, head and neck, liver or kidney cancer.

The chain carries TRBV19 and TRBJ1-5; unclear D gene. The CDR3 is 9 amino acids. From germline, CDR1 is LNHDA and CDR2 SQIVND (reference sequence). The ends were cut back, 7 bases at V and 5 bases at J, with 0 bases in the middle. The CDR3: CASNQPQHF. The CDR3, as DNA: TGTGCCAGTAATCAGCCCCAGCATTTT. The full variable domain, with the rest looked up from reference TRBV19 and TRBJ1-5, is DGGITQSPKYLFRKEGQNVTLSCEQNLNHDAMYWYRQDPGQGLRLIYYSQIVNDFQKGDIAEGYSVSREKKESFPLTVTSAQKNPTAFYLCASNQPQHFGDGTRLSIL.

This clone was detected only a few times. J is TRBJ2-7 and V is TRBV10-2, with 9 bases fitting TRBD2. The V and J ends lost 6 bases and 4 bases, in that order; junction bases with no gene match: 7. In germline, CDR1 is WSHSY, CDR2 SAAADI. CDR3 length equals 14 residues. The CDR3 sequence: CASRGSGSMYEQYV. CDR3 DNA sequence: TGCGCCAGCAGGGGTAGCGGGAGCATGTACGAGCAGTACGTC.

In this sample, this clone turned up a few times. This chain connects TRBV12-5 to TRBJ2-1; TRBD2 might be the D (6 bases). CDR1 and CDR2 (germline): LGHNT, FRNRAP. V dropped 2 bases and J dropped 10 bases, with 12 bases sitting between them. The CDR3 runs 13 residues. CDR3 loop: CASGLRGAVEQFF. CDR3 nucleotides: TGTGCTAGTGGTTTGCGCGGGGCGGTAGAGCAGTTCTTC.

This clone was detected only once. This sequence joins TRBV19 and TRBJ2-7; a possible D gene is TRBD1 (5 bases). The CDR3 sequence is 14 residues long. Trimming left V 3 bases short and J 3 bases short, with 12 bases between. Germline V gene lookup returns CDR1 LNHDA and CDR2 SQIVND (reference sequence). The DNA of the CDR3 is TGTGCCAGTAGTATTGCAGGGAAGTTCTACGAGCAGTACTTC. Protein: CASSIAGKFYEQYF.

V gene TRBV19 combines with J gene TRBJ2-2; maybe TRBD1 (5 bases). The CDR3 sequence is 15 residues long. Germline CDR1 LNHDA, CDR2 SQIVND (reference sequence). V lost 8 bases, J lost 1 base, and 14 bases lay in between. This chain's CDR3 is CASHRRGLNTGELFF. In DNA, the CDR3 is TGTGCCAGTCACAGGCGCGGCCTGAACACCGGGGAGCTGTTTTTT. The full variable domain, completed using reference TRBV19 and TRBJ2-2, is DGGITQSPKYLFRKEGQNVTLSCEQNLNHDAMYWYRQDPGQGLRLIYYSQIVNDFQKGDIAEGYSVSREKKESFPLTVTSAQKNPTAFYLCASHRRGLNTGELFFGEGSRLTVL.

The rearrangement uses TRBV5-1 and TRBJ2-5, with TRBD1 identical over 8 bases. Germline V CDR1 and CDR2: SGHRS, YFSETQ. This CDR3 is 15 amino acids long. Trimming took 3 bases from V and 2 from J; bases not matched to a gene: 6. CDR3 protein: CASSSITGGQETQYF. DNA of the CDR3: TGCGCCAGCAGCTCTATAACAGGGGGTCAAGAGACCCAGTACTTC.

The chain couples TRBV2 to TRBJ1-1, with D perhaps matching TRBD1 (5 bases). The V gene lost 3 bases and the J gene lost 5 bases, with 16 bases spanning the gap. The CDR3 totals 15 residues. The germline gives CDR1 SNHLY, CDR2 FYNNEI. The CDR3 reads CASSDPTEGWTEAFF. The DNA for the CDR3 is TGTGCCAGCAGTGACCCGACAGAGGGGTGGACTGAAGCTTTCTTT.

The V and J genes are TRBV6-6 and TRBJ2-7; tentative D call: TRBD1 (6 bases). CDR1 is MNHNY and CDR2 is SVGAGI in the germline V gene (reference sequence). The V end lost 4 bases, the J end lost 5 bases, and 12 bases lay between the germline ends. There are 13 residues in the CDR3. CDR3 residues: CASSSGQWDEQYV. Here the CDR3 DNA reads TGTGCCAGCAGTTCCGGACAGTGGGACGAGCAGTACGTC.

The chain combines TRBV11-3 with TRBJ2-1; TRBD2 might be the D (6 bases). Germline V lookup: CDR1 SGHNT, CDR2 YENEEA. V was pared by 1 base and J by 8 bases, with 18 bases between. This CDR3 comprises 16 residues. The CDR3 region has the DNA TGTGCCAGCAGCTTAGGTGGCCACCCCGGGGAGGATGAGCAGTTCTTC. The encoded protein is CASSLGGHPGEDEQFF.

CDR3 nucleotides: TGTGCCAGCAGCACTATTGGACTAGCGGGAGACGAGACCCAGTACTTC. Encoded protein: CASSTIGLAGDETQYF. This rearrangement joins TRBV5-6 to TRBJ2-5; 13 nucleotides agree with TRBD2. The CDR3 totals 16 residues. In germline, CDR1 is SGHDT, CDR2 YYEEEE. J gave up 5 bases and V 4 bases, and 8 bases lay outside the gene matches.

The V and J genes are TRBV30 and TRBJ2-5, with TRBD1 as a possible D gene (5 bases). CDR1 is GTSNPN and CDR2 is SVGIG in the germline V gene (reference sequence). CDR3 length equals 13 residues. Trimming stripped 5 bases from V and 4 bases from J, with 14 bases between. CDR3 sequence (DNA): TGTGCCTGGGTCGGACAAATGAGAGAGACCCAGTACTTC. This sequence encodes CAWVGQMRETQYF. Complete variable domain (other parts from reference TRBV30 and TRBJ2-5): SQTIHQWPATLVQPVGSPLSLECTVEGTSNPNLYWYRQAAGRGLQLLFYSVGIGQISSEVPQNLSASRPQDRQFILSSKKLLLSDSGFYLCAWVGQMRETQYFGPGTRLLVL.

The chain uses TRBV7-3 and TRBJ1-1; D may be TRBD1 (5 bases). V lost 5 bases, J lost 5 bases, and 12 bases lay in between. Germline V CDR1 and CDR2: SGHTA, FQGTGA. The CDR3 runs to 13 residues. CDR3: CASSLRGGTEAFF. CDR3 DNA sequence: TGTGCCAGCAGCCTTCGGGGGGGAACTGAAGCTTTCTTT.

The J gene is TRBJ2-1, the V gene TRBV7-2; D is ambiguous. Deletions cut 5 bases from V and 0 bases from J, with 11 bases between. Germline CDR1 and CDR2: SGHTA and FQGNSA. CDR3 length: 15 residues. The CDR3 here is CASSQAVSSYNEQFF. In DNA form, the CDR3 reads TGTGCCAGCAGCCAGGCCGTGAGCTCCTACAATGAGCAGTTCTTC.

This clone appeared once. The chain carries TRBV11-2 and TRBJ2-1; maybe TRBD2 (6 bases). The V gene lost 5 bases and the J gene lost 2 bases, with 10 bases spanning the gap. The CDR3 runs to 14 residues. Germline V CDR1 and CDR2: SGHAT, FQNNGV. CDR3 sequence: CASSGRPTYNEQFF. The CDR3 nucleotides are TGTGCCAGCAGCGGGAGGCCAACCTACAATGAGCAGTTCTTC.

The chain is built from TRBV2 and TRBJ1-1; D remains ambiguous. V was cut by 8 bases and J by 6 bases, with 13 bases left in between. The CDR3 covers 12 residues. CDR1 and CDR2 from the germline V gene are SNHLY and FYNNEI. CDR3 amino acids: CASGTFRPEAFF. The CDR3 coding sequence is TGTGCCAGCGGAACCTTCCGGCCTGAAGCTTTCTTT.

The CDR3 DNA reads as TGTGCCAGCAGACAGCGGGAGGAGGCAGATACGCAGTATTTT. It codes for CASRQREEADTQYF. The rearrangement links TRBV11-3 to TRBJ2-3; 9 nucleotides line up with TRBD2. V dropped 6 bases and J dropped 4; count of bases not matched to a gene: 5. The CDR3 is 14 residues long. Germline V CDR1 and CDR2: SGHNT, YENEEA.

V gene TRBV27 combines with J gene TRBJ2-7; D unresolved. The germline CDR1 and CDR2 sequences are MNHEY and SMNVEV (reference sequence). The CDR3 spans 13 residues. Trimming stripped 0 bases from V and 3 bases from J, with 6 bases between. This chain's CDR3 is CASSLSMSYEQYF. The CDR3 nucleotides are TGTGCCAGCAGTTTATCGATGAGCTACGAGCAGTACTTC.

The chain carries TRBV7-9 and TRBJ1-6; D ambiguous. The CDR3 has 16 amino acids. V lost 4 bases and J lost 3, with 13 bases in between. The germline gives CDR1 SEHNR, CDR2 FQNEAQ (reference sequence). Here the CDR3 DNA reads TGTGCCAGCAGCTCTGATCGTAACTACTATAATTCACCCCTCCACTTT. Translated: CASSSDRNYYNSPLHF. The full variable domain, its missing parts supplied by reference TRBV7-9 and TRBJ1-6, is DTGVSQNPRHKITKRGQNVTFRCDPISEHNRLYWYRQTLGQGPEFLTYFQNEAQLEKSRLLSDRFSAERPKGSFSTLEIQRTEQGDSAMYLCASSSDRNYYNSPLHFGNGTRLTVT.

The chain recombines TRBV5-8 with TRBJ1-3; 10 nucleotides agree with TRBD1. Germline V lookup: CDR1 SGHTS, CDR2 YDEGEE. This CDR3 region has 16 residues. Germline trimming cut 1 base from V and 2 bases from J; bases unmatched to any gene: 3. CDR3 in amino acids: CASSLYGTGAGNTIYF. The DNA for the CDR3 is TGTGCCAGCAGCTTGTATGGGACAGGGGCTGGAAACACCATATATTTT.

This clone was detected a few times. The chain has TRBV5-6 and TRBJ1-3, with TRBD1 as a possible D gene (6 bases). Germline V gene lookup returns CDR1 SGHDT and CDR2 YYEEEE. Deletions cut 4 bases from V and 3 bases from J, with 8 bases between. CDR3 length: 13 amino acids. CDR3 nucleotides: TGTGCCAGCAGCACAGGGTTTGGAAACACCATATATTTT. This codes for CASSTGFGNTIYF.